The entry below describes one TCR beta chain. These data belong to a study of T cell changes during pregnancy in multiple sclerosis. Sequencing was performed with immunoSEQ multiplex PCR; in TCRdb, only in-frame clones are kept and a portion is missing. The data contain about 54,000 clones, 75% to 95% of them seen just once; the ten biggest clones take up roughly 1.2%. V gave up 3 bases and J gave up 5 bases, with 16 bases separating them. The CDR3 covers 16 residues. Germline V CDR1 and CDR2: MGHRA, YSYEKL. The sequenced sample was peripheral blood, obtained after pregnancy. This clonotype was sampled from a female donor in good health, enrolled as a control in a pregnancy study. This chain uses TRBV4-1 with TRBJ2-2; a weak D match, TRBD1 (5 bases). The CDR3 reads CASSQYIAGRTGELFF. CDR3 nucleotide sequence: TGCGCCAGCAGCCAGTACATAGCAGGGCGGACCGGGGAGCTGTTTTTT.